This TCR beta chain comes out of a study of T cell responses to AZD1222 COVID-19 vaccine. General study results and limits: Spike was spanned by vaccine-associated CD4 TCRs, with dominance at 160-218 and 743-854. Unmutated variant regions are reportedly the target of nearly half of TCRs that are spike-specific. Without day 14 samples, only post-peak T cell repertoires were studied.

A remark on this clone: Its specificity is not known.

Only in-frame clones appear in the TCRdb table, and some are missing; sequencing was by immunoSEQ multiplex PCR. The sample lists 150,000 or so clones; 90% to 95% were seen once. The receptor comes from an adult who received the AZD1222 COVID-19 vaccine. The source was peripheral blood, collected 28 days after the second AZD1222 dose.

The CDR3 region is CASRLGGSNQPQHF. CDR3 DNA sequence: TGTGCCAGCAGGTTGGGAGGATCCAATCAGCCCCAGCATTTT. The rearrangement uses TRBV28 and TRBJ1-5, with D unresolved. The V gene lost 6 bases and the J gene lost 3 bases, with 12 bases spanning the gap. Germline CDR1 and CDR2: MDHEN and SYDVKM. The CDR3 sequence is 14 residues long.